What follows describes a single TCR beta chain. The data belong to a study of response to subunit inactivated influenza vaccine. Each CDR3 protein gets one entry after TCRdb re-called the RT-PCR reads with MiXCR. The data show 170,000 or so distinct CDR3 sequences, with about 10% seen just once and roughly 33% held by the top ten. CDR3 length equals 17 residues. The junction had 5 bases not matched to a gene; V was cut back by 0 bases and J by 3 bases. The germline CDR1 and CDR2 sequences are LGHNA and YSLEER. The clonotype was recovered from a man aged 50 to 69 who received an inactivated influenza vaccine. V gene TRBV4-3 combines with J gene TRBJ2-1, with 10 nucleotides matching TRBD2. The source material was CD8+ T cells sorted from PBMCs, sampled about 23 months after vaccination. CDR3 protein: CASSQDPSGGVYNEQFF. The CDR3 DNA follows: TGCGCCAGCAGCCAAGATCCCAGCGGGGGGGTCTACAATGAGCAGTTCTTC.